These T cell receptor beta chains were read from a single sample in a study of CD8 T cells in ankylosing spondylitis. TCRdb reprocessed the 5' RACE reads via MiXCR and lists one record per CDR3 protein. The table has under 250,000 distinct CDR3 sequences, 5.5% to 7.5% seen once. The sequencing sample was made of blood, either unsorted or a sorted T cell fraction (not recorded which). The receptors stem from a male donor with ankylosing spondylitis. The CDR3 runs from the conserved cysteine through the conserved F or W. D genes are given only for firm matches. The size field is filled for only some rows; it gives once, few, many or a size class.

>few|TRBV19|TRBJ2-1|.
CASSIGLFNEQFF
TGTGCCAGTAGTATAGGACTGTTCAATGAGCAGTTCTTC
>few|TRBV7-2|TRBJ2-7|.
CASSNPRTGSYEQYF
TGTGCCAGCTCCAACCCGAGGACTGGCTCCTACGAGCAGTACTTC
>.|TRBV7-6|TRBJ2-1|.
CASSLGSGTFANEQFF
TGTGCCAGCAGCTTAGGGTCCGGGACTTTCGCCAATGAGCAGTTCTTC
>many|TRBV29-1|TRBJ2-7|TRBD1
CSVGGRGHHEQYF
TGCAGCGTTGGAGGCAGGGGGCATCACGAGCAGTACTTC
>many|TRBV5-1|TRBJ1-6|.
CASSLAAYNSPLHF
TGCGCCAGCAGCTTGGCTGCTTATAATTCACCCCTCCACTTT
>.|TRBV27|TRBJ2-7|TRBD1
CASSFREGQGAYEQYF
TGTGCCAGCAGTTTCCGGGAGGGACAGGGGGCCTACGAGCAGTACTTC
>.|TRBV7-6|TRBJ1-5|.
CASSLEGVGQPQHF
TGTGCCAGCAGCTTAGAAGGGGTAGGTCAGCCCCAGCATTTT
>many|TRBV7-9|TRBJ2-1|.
CASREREGAYNEQFF
TGTGCCAGCCGGGAGCGTGAGGGCGCGTACAATGAGCAGTTCTTC
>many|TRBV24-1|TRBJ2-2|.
CATGGGTGELFF
TGTGCCACCGGGGGCGGTACCGGGGAGCTGTTTTTT
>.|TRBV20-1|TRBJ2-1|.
CSASGTQLDEQFF
TGCAGTGCCTCCGGGACACAGCTCGATGAGCAGTTCTTC
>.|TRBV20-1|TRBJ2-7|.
CSARDRAGVVYEQYF
TGCAGTGCTAGAGATCGGGCAGGGGTTGTCTACGAGCAGTACTTC
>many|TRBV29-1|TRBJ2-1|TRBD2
CSVATPSGSRNEQFF
TGCAGCGTAGCCACACCTAGCGGGTCCCGGAATGAGCAGTTCTTC
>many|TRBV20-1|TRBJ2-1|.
CSAYGPSFYNEQFF
TGCAGTGCTTACGGGCCTTCCTTCTACAATGAGCAGTTCTTC
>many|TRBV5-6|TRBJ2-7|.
CASSLGAITLYEQYF
TGTGCCAGCAGCCTTGGGGCGATTACCCTCTACGAGCAGTACTTC
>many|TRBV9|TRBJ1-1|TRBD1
CASSGQGTTEAFF
TGTGCCAGCAGCGGACAGGGAACCACTGAAGCTTTCTTT
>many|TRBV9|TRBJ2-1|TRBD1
CASSVAWDRSSYNEQFF
TGTGCCAGCAGCGTAGCGTGGGACAGGAGCTCCTACAATGAGCAGTTCTTC
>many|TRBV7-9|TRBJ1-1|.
CASSLVGDTEAFF
TGTGCCAGCAGCCTCGTGGGCGACACTGAAGCTTTCTTT
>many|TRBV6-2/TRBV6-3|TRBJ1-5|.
CASSYATVSNQPQHF
TGTGCCAGCAGTTACGCGACCGTTAGCAATCAGCCCCAGCATTTT
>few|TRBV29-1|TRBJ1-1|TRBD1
CSVYPGDRVLEAFF
TGCAGCGTCTACCCCGGAGACAGGGTGCTTGAAGCTTTCTTT
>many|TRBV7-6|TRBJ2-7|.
CASSLGTGPSYEQYF
TGTGCCAGCAGCTTAGGCACAGGTCCTTCCTACGAGCAGTACTTC
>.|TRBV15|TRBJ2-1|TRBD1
CATSRDGGQYNEQFF
TGTGCCACCAGCAGAGATGGGGGACAGTACAATGAGCAGTTCTTC
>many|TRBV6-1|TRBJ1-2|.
CASSEAPPWRGALNYGYTF
TGTGCCAGCAGTGAAGCCCCTCCTTGGAGGGGGGCACTTAACTATGGCTACACCTTC
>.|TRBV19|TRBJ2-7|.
CASSIQAVRGYEQYF
TGTGCCAGTAGTATACAGGCGGTTAGAGGCTACGAGCAGTACTTC
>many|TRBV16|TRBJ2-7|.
CASSQLTIGEQYF
TGTGCCAGCAGCCAATTAACCATAGGCGAGCAGTACTTC